This TCR beta chain is from a study of shared clonotypes between healthy human individuals. Study observations and caveats: Sampling included only blood; tissue repertoires likely differ.

Naive CD8 cells comprised CD45RO-negative, CCR7-positively selected cells, excluding terminally differentiated effector memory CD45RA+ cells. Investigators spread the genomic DNA of each subset evenly over several immunoSEQ plates. Profiling relied on immunoSEQ multiplex PCR, and the TCRdb table lists in-frame clones only, not all of them. The sample lists 750,000 to 1,000,000 clones, 80% to 95% seen once, with more than 20% in the top ten. The V end lost 8 bases, the J end lost 3 bases, and 14 bases lay between the germline ends. The germline V gene has CDR1 SGDLS and CDR2 YYNGEE. The CDR3 covers 13 residues. In the case of this clone: Antigen: not known.

The source material was naive CD8+ T cells sorted from blood. The chain couples TRBV9 to TRBJ1-2, with D maybe TRBD1 (5 bases). The receptor was isolated from a man aged 30-40 years in good health. CDR3 amino acids: CASEGDPHYGYTF. Here the CDR3 DNA reads TGTGCCAGTGAAGGGGACCCCCACTATGGCTACACCTTC.